The rows below give T cell receptor beta chains drawn from one sample of a study of CD8 T cells in Susac syndrome. One entry per CDR3 protein results from TCRdb running MiXCR on the immunoSEQ multiplex PCR reads. The sample records approximately 74,000 distinct CDR3 sequences, 93% being singletons. The sample was CD4+ T cells from PBMCs. The receptors originated from a human donor with Susac syndrome. CDR3s leave out the opening cysteine and the closing phenylalanine or tryptophan. Clone size is not always given. Where it is, it says once, few, many or a class for expanded clones.

j_call,clone_size,v_call,cdr3_aa
TRBJ1-5,-,TRBV20-1,SAREDVVQPQH
TRBJ2-5,-,TRBV7-2,ASSSMTGYQETQY
TRBJ2-1,-,TRBV19,ASSMGLASSYNEQF
TRBJ1-1,-,TRBV9,ASNEGGTEAF
TRBJ2-6,few,TRBV3-1,ASSQGAGANVLT
TRBJ2-7,once,TRBV28,ATQIRVEQY
TRBJ1-5,-,TRBV6-1,ASSTRGVNQPQH
TRBJ1-5,-,TRBV12-3/TRBV12-4,ASSLGGTGIKPQH
TRBJ1-1,-,TRBV29-1,SVVQAPARTEAF
TRBJ2-1,-,TRBV7-9,ASSQGSSGSHEQF
TRBJ2-1,-,TRBV7-2,ASSLVRDEQF
TRBJ2-1,-,TRBV5-1,ASSVAGLGGNEQF
TRBJ2-7,-,TRBV28,ASSWSGTRVYEQY
TRBJ2-1,-,TRBV24-1,ATSEPGTGRANEQF
TRBJ2-7,-,TRBV10-3,AIRTGSSYEQY
TRBJ2-5,-,TRBV3-1,AGSQDDAETQY
TRBJ1-5,-,TRBV12-3/TRBV12-4,ASSFAVGQPQH
TRBJ2-3,-,TRBV25-1,ASSELKGWIDTQY
TRBJ2-1,-,TRBV3-1,ASSQGGGRSSNEQF
TRBJ2-3,-,TRBV9,ASSVGRGGQGFITDTQY
TRBJ2-5,-,TRBV10-3,AISESTWSGAETQY
TRBJ2-2,-,TRBV19,ASHIGIGANTGELF
TRBJ1-1,-,TRBV7-2,ASSRQSLTEAF